Described below is a single T cell receptor beta chain sequence and its context. Antigen specificity is unknown. Unmatched junction bases numbered 12, after V lost 6 bases and J lost 2 bases. Germline V CDR1 and CDR2: MNHEY, SMNVEV (reference sequence). There are 16 residues in the CDR3. The data are from a study of CD8+ T cells in alopecia areata. Study overall: Those treated were given oral tofacitinib at 5 to 10 mg twice daily. Findings of the study overall: Unlike in mice, where it was clearer, TCR sharing across patients was less clear, possibly HLA-related.

Collected material from alopecia areata patients comprised lesional scalp punch biopsies and peripheral blood. Researchers picked out CD4+ and CD8+ T cells from PBMCs by sorting. TCR sequencing used cDNA made by reverse transcription of extracted RNA. TCRdb's copy holds only in-frame clones and misses some; the assay was immunoSEQ multiplex PCR. The profile covers about 97,000 clones, with more than 35% appearing a single time and 1% to 1.5% taken by the ten largest. This chain connects TRBV27 to TRBJ2-7, with TRBD1 identical over 8 bases. The sample taken for sequencing was CD4+ T cells sorted from blood. The sequence derives from a human donor with alopecia areata. The CDR3 nucleotides are TGTGCCAGCAGGCGGATCGCACAGGGGGGCCCCTACGAGCAGTACTTC. Translating it yields CASRRIAQGGPYEQYF.